Below, 30 T cell receptor beta chains from the same sample are listed, as sequenced in a study of T cells after yellow fever vaccination (dated by TCRdb to about 2019). The sample's treatment or condition label, in plain terms: live attenuated yellow fever vaccine strain. Library generation was performed with 5' RACE. TCRdb records Illumina HiSeq 2500 as the sequencer. TCRdb redid the processing of the public reads, applying fastp at Q25 and MiXCR, and retained in-frame beta chains. Records with the same CDR3 protein are collapsed into one entry carrying the most frequent genes and DNA. The sample table records 450,000 to 550,000 distinct CDR3 sequences; 20% to 25% of these occur just once. The ten largest make up less than 20% of the sample. Material: PBMCs, obtained roughly 20 days after the first yellow fever vaccination. Every receptor here comes from a young man who received the YFV17D yellow fever vaccine.

This sequence joins TRBV19 and TRBJ2-2, with TRBD1 identical over 7 bases. This CDR3 region has 15 residues. V dropped 7 bases and J dropped 7; count of bases not matched to a gene: 12. The germline V gene has CDR1 LNHDA and CDR2 SQIVND (reference sequence). CDR3 in amino acids: CASNPHRGADGELFF. The CDR3 bases are TGTGCCAGTAACCCGCACAGGGGCGCGGACGGGGAGCTGTTTTTT.

This clonotype was detected a few times. The chain combines TRBV9 with TRBJ1-2; D is possibly TRBD1 (6 bases). V was clipped by 3 bases and J by 4 bases, with 13 bases between them. This CDR3 comprises 14 residues. Germline lookup yields CDR1 SGDLS and CDR2 YYNGEE. The CDR3 DNA sequence: TGTGCCAGCAGCGCCTTAGGGGGTGCCTATGGCTACACCTTC. Encoded protein: CASSALGGAYGYTF.

This clonotype was detected once. The CDR3 is CASSLLAGVDSMINEQFF. As DNA, the CDR3 is TGTGCCAGCAGCTTACTAGCGGGGGTCGATTCTATGATCAATGAGCAGTTCTTC. This chain joins TRBV13 and TRBJ2-1; TRBD2 matches at 10 bases. CDR3 length: 18 amino acids. Looked up from germline, CDR1 is PRHDT and CDR2 is FYEKMQ (reference sequence). V shed 2 bases and J 6 bases; nucleotides not matched to a gene: 13.

The chain couples TRBV29-1 to TRBJ2-5; tentatively, D is TRBD1 or TRBD2 (6 bases each). The length of the CDR3 is 15 residues. CDR1 SQVTM and CDR2 ANQGSEA come from the germline V gene. The germline V and J ends were trimmed by 7 bases and 4 bases, with 22 bases remaining between them. CDR3 DNA sequence: TGCAGCGGGCGGGACACGGGGGTCTCCAGAGAGACCCAGTACTTC. The encoded protein is CSGRDTGVSRETQYF.

The V call is TRBV2, the J call TRBJ2-7, with D hard to call. Germline V gene lookup returns CDR1 SNHLY and CDR2 FYNNEI. V gave up 3 bases and J gave up 4 bases, with 10 bases separating them. CDR3 length equals 13 residues. The CDR3, as DNA: TGTGCCAGCAGTGACAGGCTCACTTACGAGCAGTACTTC. It codes for CASSDRLTYEQYF.

This clonotype was found a few times. For the CDR3, the DNA is TGTGCCAGCAGTTACGGTGCCAGCGGGTCCGGAGTCTATGGCTACACCTTC. Its protein product is CASSYGASGSGVYGYTF. The chain combines TRBV6-5 with TRBJ1-2; D unclear. CDR3 length: 17 residues. Germline V CDR1 and CDR2: MNHEY, SVGAGI. V was pared by 2 bases and J by 4 bases, with 20 bases between.

This clonotype was recorded a few times. The V gene is TRBV25-1, the J gene TRBJ2-3; no clear D gene. The CDR3 runs to 16 residues. CDR1 MGHDK and CDR2 SYGVNS come from the germline V gene. The ends were cut back, 7 bases at V and 1 base at J, with 18 bases in the middle. The CDR3 here is CASKPLWVNRTDTQYF. CDR3 DNA: TGTGCCAGCAAGCCCCTGTGGGTGAATCGCACAGATACGCAGTATTTT.

Note on this clonotype: Relative to the germline gene, one junction end is altered; a read error may explain this. The chain couples TRBV14 to TRBJ1-4; the D gene is possibly TRBD1 (6 bases). The CDR3 spans 14 residues. Germline V CDR1 and CDR2: SGHDN, FVKESK. CDR3 DNA sequence: TGTGCCAGCAGCCAGAATCGGGGGGCGGAAAAACTGGTTTTT. It yields the protein CASSQNRGAEKLVF.

The chain uses TRBV29-1 and TRBJ1-2; D ambiguous. The germline CDR1 and CDR2 sequences are SQVTM and ANQGSEA. Trimming shortened V by 5 bases and J by 4 bases, and 17 bases separated the two germline ends. CDR3 length: 14 residues. For the CDR3, the DNA is TGCAGCGTTTCCATGGGGATGTCTGGCTATGGCTACACCTTC. It translates to CSVSMGMSGYGYTF.

This chain connects TRBV5-1 to TRBJ1-3, with D possibly TRBD1 on 6 matching bases. CDR3 length: 16 residues. Trimming shortened V by 1 base and J by 1 base, and 12 bases separated the two germline ends. Germline V gene lookup returns CDR1 SGHRS and CDR2 YFSETQ. CDR3 amino acids: CASSLQGMGSGNTIYF. DNA for the CDR3: TGCGCCAGCAGCTTGCAGGGGATGGGTTCTGGAAACACCATATATTTT.

This clonotype was counted a few times. The V call is TRBV27, the J call TRBJ2-7; D ambiguous. From germline, CDR1 is MNHEY and CDR2 SMNVEV (reference sequence). The CDR3 length is 16 residues. The ends were cut back, 3 bases at V and 2 bases at J, with 17 bases in the middle. CDR3 protein: CASSFEPRGPTYEQYF. For the CDR3, the DNA is TGTGCCAGCAGTTTTGAACCCCGAGGCCCTACCTACGAGCAGTACTTC.

This clonotype occurred a few times. This chain uses TRBV5-1 with TRBJ2-1; 9 nucleotides match TRBD2. This CDR3 contains 17 residues. Unmatched junction bases numbered 8, after V lost 2 bases and J lost 2 bases. The germline V gene has CDR1 SGHRS and CDR2 YFSETQ. The CDR3 region has the DNA TGCGCCAGCAGCTTACCCGCTAGCGGGGTGACCTACAATGAGCAGTTCTTC. This gives the protein CASSLPASGVTYNEQFF.

This clonotype has just a few counts. This chain links TRBV5-1 with TRBJ2-1, with D uncertain. The CDR3 is made up of 14 amino acids. The germline V gene has CDR1 SGHRS and CDR2 YFSETQ. Trimming left V 0 bases short and J 6 bases short, with 10 bases between. CDR3 DNA sequence: TGCGCCAGCAGCTTGGATGGGTTGGCCAATGAGCAGTTCTTC. Its protein is CASSLDGLANEQFF.

The chain joins TRBV30 to TRBJ2-3; 7 nucleotides align to TRBD2. Unmatched junction bases numbered 12, after V lost 8 bases and J lost 4 bases. Germline V gene sequence: CDR1 GTSNPN, CDR2 SVGIG (reference sequence). The CDR3 has 14 residues. The CDR3 loop reads CAGGGFPSSDTQYF. CDR3 in DNA: TGTGCCGGGGGAGGGTTTCCCTCTTCAGATACGCAGTATTTT.

This clonotype came up a few times. The rearrangement uses TRBV24-1 and TRBJ2-5, with TRBD2 matching over 7 bases. Losses at the gene ends were 3 bases for V and 1 base for J; bases not matched to a gene: 7. Germline assignment: CDR1 KGHDR and CDR2 SFDVKD. The CDR3 length is 16 residues. The CDR3 bases are TGTGCCACCAGTGATCCGGCGCGGGGGACCCAAGAGACCCAGTACTTC. Protein sequence: CATSDPARGTQETQYF.

A few counts support this clonotype. The gene calls are TRBV9 and TRBJ2-5; 9 nucleotides line up with TRBD1. V was clipped by 4 bases and J by 1 base; unmatched bases: 8. CDR3 length: 16 amino acids. Germline V gene data show CDR1 as SGDLS and CDR2 as YYNGEE. The CDR3 sequence is CASSRRTGAFQETQYF. The CDR3 DNA reads as TGTGCCAGCAGCAGGCGGACAGGGGCTTTCCAAGAGACCCAGTACTTC.

The chain employs TRBV5-1 and TRBJ1-6; D is perhaps TRBD1 (6 bases). This CDR3 comprises 17 residues. Trimming removed 4 bases from V and 5 bases from J, with 19 bases in between. Germline V gene data show CDR1 as SGHRS and CDR2 as YFSETQ. The CDR3 region is CASSERGTGQDNSPLHF. The CDR3 nucleotides read TGCGCCAGCAGCGAGAGGGGTACAGGGCAAGATAATTCACCCCTCCACTTT.

This chain uses TRBV7-2 with TRBJ2-1, with unresolved D. This CDR3 is 11 amino acids long. V dropped 2 bases and J dropped 15 bases, with 11 bases sitting between them. Germline CDR1 and CDR2: SGHTA and FQGNSA. The CDR3, as DNA: TGTGCCAGCAGCTTACTTTTGGCCAGGTTCTTC. Translation gives CASSLLLARFF.

This rearrangement joins TRBV14 to TRBJ2-7, with TRBD2 matching over 7 bases. The junction had 5 bases not matched to a gene; V was cut back by 3 bases and J by 3 bases. Germline CDR1 reads SGHDN; CDR2 reads FVKESK. The CDR3 totals 14 residues. CDR3 nucleotides: TGTGCCAGCAGCCAGACTCGGGGGGACTACGAGCAGTACTTC. Translation: CASSQTRGDYEQYF.

The table lists this clonotype with many counts. The chain links TRBV12-3 or TRBV12-4 to TRBJ2-5; perhaps D is TRBD1 or TRBD2 (7 bases each). The ends were cut back, 6 bases at V and 3 bases at J, with 14 bases in the middle. The CDR3 loop spans 14 amino acids. This chain's CDR3 is CASSPTGREETQYF. The CDR3 DNA reads TGTGCCAGCAGCCCGACAGGGAGGGAAGAGACCCAGTACTTC.

The chain links TRBV7-2 to TRBJ2-3; 11 bases line up with TRBD2. Germline trimming cut 5 bases from V and 4 bases from J; bases unmatched to any gene: 8. The CDR3 is 16 amino acids. Germline V gene lookup returns CDR1 SGHTA and CDR2 FQGNSA. The CDR3 nucleotides read TGTGCCAGCAGCCTACTAGCGGGGGCCCCCGCAGATACGCAGTATTTT. Its translation: CASSLLAGAPADTQYF.

The sample holds a few counts of this clonotype. CDR3 sequence reads: CASSLLRQGRGYTF. CDR3 DNA sequence: TGTGCCAGCAGTTTGTTGAGACAGGGTAGAGGCTACACCTTC. V usage is TRBV28 and J usage is TRBJ1-2; TRBD1 agrees at 7 bases. Germline CDR1 is MDHEN and CDR2 is SYDVKM. The CDR3 extends over 14 amino acids. With 3 bases clipped from V and 8 bases from J, the junction kept 9 bases outside the gene matches.

This clonotype was counted ten times or more. The chain has TRBV5-5 and TRBJ2-3; 7 bases are a match to TRBD2. V gave up 4 bases and J gave up 0 bases; unmatched junction bases: 8. The CDR3 totals 16 residues. Germline V CDR1 and CDR2: SGHKS, YYEKEE (reference sequence). The CDR3 region is CASSTGASGSTDTQYF. CDR3 nucleotides: TGTGCCAGCAGCACCGGAGCTAGCGGAAGCACAGATACGCAGTATTTT.

This clonotype was recorded many times. V and J are TRBV7-8 and TRBJ2-1, with D possibly being TRBD2 (5 bases). The CDR3 runs 12 residues. Germline CDR1 reads SGHVS; CDR2 reads FQNEAQ. With 1 base removed from V and 14 bases from J, the gap between germline ends came to 12 bases. The CDR3 coding sequence is TGTGCCAGCAGCTTAGATTCGGGGAAGGAGTTCTTC. Translated: CASSLDSGKEFF.

This chain joins TRBV6-2 or TRBV6-3 and TRBJ1-2; D is unresolved. V was trimmed by 6 bases and J by 3 bases, leaving 14 bases between them. The CDR3 is 14 amino acids. CDR1 and CDR2 (germline): MNHEY, SVGEGT. The CDR3 nucleotides read TGTGCCAGCAGCTCAACACGGCCAGACTATGGCTACACCTTC. Its translation: CASSSTRPDYGYTF.

CDR3 amino acids: CASSKQGSGTEAFF. DNA of the CDR3: TGCGCCAGCTCGAAACAGGGGTCGGGCACTGAAGCTTTCTTT. This chain connects TRBV5-1 to TRBJ1-1; 7 positions agree with TRBD1. Trimming at V came to 7 bases and at J to 4 bases, leaving 10 bases not matched to a gene. CDR1 and CDR2 from the germline V gene are SGHRS and YFSETQ. The CDR3 extends over 14 amino acids.

This clonotype was recorded a few times. The V call is TRBV30, the J call TRBJ2-2; D gene uncertain. This CDR3 spans 12 amino acids. CDR1 and CDR2 from the germline V gene are GTSNPN and SVGIG (reference sequence). V was cut by 1 base and J by 6 bases, with 6 bases left in between. CDR3 region: CAWSAFPGELFF. The DNA of the CDR3 is TGTGCCTGGAGTGCGTTCCCCGGGGAGCTGTTTTTT.

V is TRBV30 and J is TRBJ1-4; D unresolved. V was clipped by 2 bases and J by 5 bases, with 6 bases between them. CDR1 is GTSNPN, CDR2 SVGIG, per germline (reference sequence). The length of the CDR3 is 12 residues. CDR3 sequence: CAWSLGNEKLFF. The CDR3 region has the DNA TGTGCCTGGAGTTTGGGGAATGAAAAACTGTTTTTT.

The J gene is TRBJ2-5, the V gene TRBV12-3 or TRBV12-4, with 8 positions matching TRBD1. This CDR3 has 14 amino acids. Germline trimming cut 7 bases from V and 5 bases from J; bases unmatched to any gene: 9. The CDR3 is CASNPQGAGETQYF. For the CDR3, the DNA is TGTGCCAGCAATCCCCAGGGGGCGGGGGAGACCCAGTACTTC.

The sample holds a few counts of this clonotype. V and J are TRBV7-2 and TRBJ2-1, with 7 bases identical to TRBD1. After removal of 3 bases from V and 5 bases from J, the junction contained 10 bases not matched to a gene. CDR1 and CDR2 from the germline V gene are SGHTA and FQGNSA. CDR3 size: 16 residues. The CDR3 region has the DNA TGTGCCAGCAGCTTGGGATTCGACAGGGTGAACAATGAGCAGTTCTTC. Translating it yields CASSLGFDRVNNEQFF.